This TCR beta chain was retrieved from a study of human T cells and chemical hapten exposure (dated by TCRdb to about 2021). Background for the entire study: For sensitization, 2% DPC in acetone was applied to an approximately 2 cm by approximately 2 cm area of upper inner arm skin. This study followed changes in the peripheral blood TCR repertoire in vivo during primary and secondary sensitization of alopecia patients to the hapten diphenylcyclopropenone (DPC). Weekly therapeutic DPC doses were additionally applied to the scalp of patients throughout the roughly 26-week study period. Libraries were combined into a pool for sequencing, and differences in TCR yield between samples came mainly from small differences in library volumes within the pool. Patch tests used Finn chambers with 0.01% DPC on the upper back, scored after 6 days by International Contact Dermatitis Research Group standards. For TCR sequencing, blood came from 25 to 35 alopecia patients at anywhere from one to four time points (pre-sensitization, 2, 6 and 24 weeks). Blood samples were taken from patients before sensitization (week 0) and then at 2, 6 and about 24 weeks after DPC sensitization. The mostly female patient cohort included alopecia areata with under or over 50% scalp involvement, alopecia totalis and alopecia universalis.

Compared with germline, V lacks 6 bases and J lacks 0 bases; bases without a gene match: 10. From the cysteine through the phenylalanine, the CDR3 covers 16 amino acids. The CDR3 DNA has 48 bases and is translated from base 1. The germline V gene supplies CDR1 MNHEY and CDR2 SVGEGT. This clonotype showed up many times. The antigen this receptor binds is unknown. Base-call qualities are not available, and no considerably larger clone is one nucleotide away. In the paper's terms, the time point label means: patch test 2, 6 weeks after DPC sensitization. In light of the paper, this sample's treatment or condition label describes: therapeutic diphenylcyclopropenone sensitization with weekly scalp DPC. At each patch-test visit, blood was drawn before the patch test was applied. Patients were considered eligible if aged 18 to 70, diagnosed with alopecia and deemed suitable for DPC therapy, and patients were excluded if pregnant. Unfractionated whole blood was collected in Tempus Blood RNA tubes, and total RNA was extracted from that blood.

Summary of the overall study and its limitations: No change with DPC sensitization was found in the number of TCRs above 1 in 1000 frequency, and no evidence of global repertoire structure alterations was found. All patients had alopecia, a presumed autoimmune disease, so their immune response might differ from that of healthy individuals. The number of PT1 expanded TCRs positively correlated with patch test score, significant at thresholds 8, 16 and 32 but not 4. Expanded TCRs formed significantly more large CDR3 similarity clusters than pre-sensitization or healthy control sets, consistent with antigen-driven responses. Repeated subsampling changed both the strength of the expansion versus patch-test correlation and the threshold at which the correlation became significant.

Libraries were built with RACE. For sequencing, a NextSeq 500 was employed. During library preparation, unique molecular identifiers were attached to individual cDNA molecules so that TCRs could be counted quantitatively and reproducibly. From each blood RNA sample, both TCR alpha and TCR beta chains were sequenced. The original methods were these. A median of about 89,000 TCRs per sample was observed, with a range of roughly 20,000 to 750,000. V, J and CDR3 annotation of the TCR reads was carried out using the Decombinator software suite. Every sample was subsampled to the same number of TCRs (28,000) for the PS versus PT1 abundance plots. Expanded TCRs were defined as absent before sensitization and observed at least eight times at the 2-week time point. Clones were called with MiXCR by TCRdb after fastp trimmed the public reads at Q25, and only in-frame beta chains were retained. Entries that share a CDR3 protein sequence are merged under the most common genes and DNA. Here the V and J calls rest on TCRdb's processing, not on the authors' analysis. The sample table lists about 140,000 distinct CDR3 sequences, about 10% of them with a count of one. The ten largest account for about 1.4% of the sample.

This receptor was identified in a woman between 50 and 59 years old with alopecia areata. Some clones in this sample may be carry-over from other donors' samples. The rearrangement joined TRBV6-2 or TRBV6-3 to TRBJ1-1; the junction holds 7 bases that match TRBD1. The input for sequencing was whole blood, taken in connection with sensitization to the hapten diphenylcyclopropenone (DPC). In nucleotide form, the sequence is TGTGCCAGCAGCTCCGGGACAGTAGAGATGAACACTGAAGCTTTCTTT. This translates into CASSSGTVEMNTEAFF.